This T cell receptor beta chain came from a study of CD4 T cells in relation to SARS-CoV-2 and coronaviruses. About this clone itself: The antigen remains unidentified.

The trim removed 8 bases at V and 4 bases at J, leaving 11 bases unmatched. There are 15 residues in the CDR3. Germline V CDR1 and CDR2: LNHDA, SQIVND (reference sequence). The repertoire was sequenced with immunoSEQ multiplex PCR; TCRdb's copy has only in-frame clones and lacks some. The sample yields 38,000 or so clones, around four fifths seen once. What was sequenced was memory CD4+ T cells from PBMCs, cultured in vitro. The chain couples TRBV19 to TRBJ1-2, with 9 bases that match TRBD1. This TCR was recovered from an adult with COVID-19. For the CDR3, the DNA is TGTGCCAGTCGCGCACAGGGGGCGCGGGGCTATGGCTACACCTTC. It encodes CASRAQGARGYGYTF.